The rows below give T cell receptor beta chains drawn from one sample of a study of blood T cell repertoires in COVID-19. TCRdb's table, derived via immunoSEQ multiplex PCR, lists solely in-frame clones and lacks some. The table lists 95,000 to 130,000 clones, 90% of them singletons. Sequenced: peripheral blood. Every receptor here comes from a human donor with active COVID-19. The donor label of this sample is uncertain. CDR3s include the opening cysteine and the closing phenylalanine or tryptophan.

v_call: TRBV11-2; cdr3_aa: CASSWTSGGGNEQFF
v_call: TRBV5-1; cdr3_aa: CASSLSNRMNYGYTF
v_call: TRBV4-2; cdr3_aa: CASSRGGLNTEAFF
v_call: TRBV6-6; cdr3_aa: CASSYSSEQFF
v_call: TRBV4-2; cdr3_aa: CASSQILAGGLLEETQYF
v_call: TRBV2; cdr3_aa: CASKSDRGLAGANVLTF
v_call: TRBV28; cdr3_aa: CASSFPQGFGNQPQHF
v_call: TRBV5-1; cdr3_aa: CASSRPGQVSYNEQFF
v_call: TRBV7-9; cdr3_aa: CASSLDGVYTEAFF
v_call: TRBV10-3; cdr3_aa: CAINRDSNEKLFF
v_call: TRBV7-2; cdr3_aa: CASSLRGSNQPQHF
v_call: TRBV6-2/TRBV6-3; cdr3_aa: CASSQILAGGRSQREKLFF
v_call: TRBV29-1; cdr3_aa: CSVAGQGTDTQYF
v_call: TRBV28; cdr3_aa: CASSKTSGSVIEQFF
v_call: TRBV5-1; cdr3_aa: CASSSKGTGNQNIQYF
v_call: TRBV6-5; cdr3_aa: CASSKDRNSPLHF
v_call: TRBV12-5; cdr3_aa: CASQGGGYGYTF
v_call: TRBV18; cdr3_aa: CASSPQELLEQFF
v_call: TRBV29-1; cdr3_aa: CSVGAGGSYNEQFF
v_call: TRBV18; cdr3_aa: CASSPRPRGVTGELFF
v_call: TRBV9; cdr3_aa: CASSLSTGLAKNIQYF
v_call: TRBV27; cdr3_aa: CASSFRTGGSSGANVLTF
v_call: TRBV27; cdr3_aa: CASSRTFPFYEQYF
v_call: TRBV7-6; cdr3_aa: CASSLYETSGGTQYF